Listed below are T cell receptor beta chains from one sample, sequenced in a study of CD8+CD57+ T cells in acquired aplastic anemia. TCRdb used MiXCR to reprocess the reads, holding one entry per CDR3 protein. Of 90,000 to 150,000 distinct CDR3 sequences in the sample, under 65% were seen once. The sequencing sample was made of sorted CD4+, CD8+, or CD8+CD57+ T cells (not recorded which) from PBMCs. Every receptor here comes from a human donor with aplastic anemia. The CDR3 runs from the conserved cysteine through the conserved F or W. The order of the fields is clone size, D gene, V gene, J gene, CDR3 DNA, CDR3 protein. D genes are given only for firm matches. Clone size is shown for a subset of rows, as once, few, many or a class of expanded clone.

size: .
D: TRBD2
V: TRBV7-8
J: TRBJ2-7
DNA: TGTGCCAGCAGCCCCGCACTAGCGGGAAACTCCTACGGACAGTACTTC
CDR3: CASSPALAGNSYGQYF

size: .
D: TRBD1
V: TRBV12-3/TRBV12-4
J: TRBJ1-1
DNA: TGTGCCAGCAGTCCCGGACAGGGGAAAACTGAAGCTTTCTTT
CDR3: CASSPGQGKTEAFF

size: many
D: .
V: TRBV7-8
J: TRBJ1-2
DNA: TGTGCCAGCAGCTTAAAAGACGGAAGATTCTATGGCTACACCTTC
CDR3: CASSLKDGRFYGYTF

size: few
D: TRBD2
V: TRBV20-1
J: TRBJ2-7
DNA: TGCAGTGCTAGAGCCCCCCCCCGGGAGGGTTACGAGCAGTACTTC
CDR3: CSARAPPREGYEQYF

size: .
D: .
V: TRBV15
J: TRBJ1-3
DNA: TGTGCCACCAGCTCAAAGACAGCTGGAAACACCATATATTTT
CDR3: CATSSKTAGNTIYF

size: .
D: .
V: TRBV2
J: TRBJ2-3
DNA: TGTGCCAGCAGCGGGATGGGGGATACGCAGTATTTT
CDR3: CASSGMGDTQYF

size: .
D: .
V: TRBV5-1
J: TRBJ2-7
DNA: TGCGCCAGCAGCTTGGTTGGAGGGCGCTACGAGCAGTACTTC
CDR3: CASSLVGGRYEQYF

size: .
D: .
V: TRBV15
J: TRBJ2-7
DNA: TGTGCCACCAGCAGAGATTCGGGGGACAAGCAGTACTTC
CDR3: CATSRDSGDKQYF

size: .
D: .
V: TRBV15
J: TRBJ2-2
DNA: TGTGCCACCAGCAGAGAATATGCGCGATGGGGGGAGCTGTTTTTT
CDR3: CATSREYARWGELFF

size: .
D: TRBD1
V: TRBV10-3
J: TRBJ1-2
DNA: TGTGCCATCAGTGAGGACAGGGGAATCTATGGCTACACCTTC
CDR3: CAISEDRGIYGYTF

size: few
D: .
V: TRBV7-9
J: TRBJ2-3
DNA: TGTGCCAGCAGCCCGAAGGGTCCAGATACGCAGTATTTT
CDR3: CASSPKGPDTQYF

size: few
D: TRBD2
V: TRBV30
J: TRBJ2-1
DNA: TGTGCCTGGAGTGAAAAACTAGCGGGTGACAATGAGCAGTTCTTC
CDR3: CAWSEKLAGDNEQFF

size: .
D: TRBD1
V: TRBV20-1
J: TRBJ2-3
DNA: TGCAGTGCTGGGGACAGTAGCACAGATACGCAGTATTTT
CDR3: CSAGDSSTDTQYF

size: .
D: .
V: TRBV15
J: TRBJ1-1
DNA: TGTGCCACCAGCAGGACGGAGAACACTGAAGCTTTCTTT
CDR3: CATSRTENTEAFF

size: .
D: .
V: TRBV10-3
J: TRBJ1-3
DNA: TGTGCCATCAGTGAGTCGAGGGGAACCGGAAACACCATATATTTT
CDR3: CAISESRGTGNTIYF

size: many
D: .
V: TRBV27
J: TRBJ2-3
DNA: TGTGCCAGCACCCTAGGAAGTCACACGGATACGCAGTATTTT
CDR3: CASTLGSHTDTQYF

size: many
D: TRBD1
V: TRBV5-1
J: TRBJ2-7
DNA: TGCGCCAGCAGCCTCGGACAGGGAATCTACGAGCAGTACTTC
CDR3: CASSLGQGIYEQYF

size: .
D: TRBD2
V: TRBV29-1
J: TRBJ2-7
DNA: TGCAGCGTTGTTTCGGACACCGGGGGGTACGAGCAGTACTTC
CDR3: CSVVSDTGGYEQYF

size: many
D: .
V: TRBV3-1
J: TRBJ1-6
DNA: TGTGCCAGCAGCCAATCCCCCGAGAGGGTTAATTCACCCCTCCACTTT
CDR3: CASSQSPERVNSPLHF

size: .
D: TRBD2
V: TRBV9
J: TRBJ2-3
DNA: TGTGCCAGCAGCGCGGAACTAGCGGGGGCCACAGATACGCAGTATTTT
CDR3: CASSAELAGATDTQYF

size: .
D: .
V: TRBV5-5
J: TRBJ1-1
DNA: TGTGCCAGCAGCCATTCTGGGCAGGTCGCTGAAGCTTTCTTT
CDR3: CASSHSGQVAEAFF

size: few
D: .
V: TRBV29-1
J: TRBJ2-5
DNA: TGCAGCGTTGGAGGGCAAGAGACCCAGTACTTC
CDR3: CSVGGQETQYF

size: many
D: TRBD2
V: TRBV24-1
J: TRBJ2-2
DNA: TGTGCCACCTCAGAGGAGGGAGGGGACACCGGGGAGCTGTTTTTT
CDR3: CATSEEGGDTGELFF

size: .
D: .
V: TRBV2
J: TRBJ2-6
DNA: TGTGCCAGCAGCCAGATGGCTCCTGACTCTGGGGCCAACGTCCTGACTTTC
CDR3: CASSQMAPDSGANVLTF

size: .
D: .
V: TRBV20-1
J: TRBJ2-1
DNA: TGCAGTGCTAGGGTTACCCCCCCGCGGGTCTACAATGAGCAGTTCTTC
CDR3: CSARVTPPRVYNEQFF

size: .
D: TRBD1
V: TRBV7-9
J: TRBJ1-6
DNA: TGTGCCAGCAGCACGGGACAGGGGGGTTCACCCCTCCACTTT
CDR3: CASSTGQGGSPLHF

size: .
D: .
V: TRBV19
J: TRBJ1-6
DNA: TGTGCCAGTAACGGCCGCCGGAATTCACCCCTCCACTTT
CDR3: CASNGRRNSPLHF

size: .
D: TRBD1
V: TRBV25-1
J: TRBJ1-1
DNA: TGTGCCAGCAGTGAGGGACAGCCAGTCGTCACTGAAGCTTTCTTT
CDR3: CASSEGQPVVTEAFF

size: many
D: .
V: TRBV6-1
J: TRBJ2-1
DNA: TGTGCCAGCAGTGAAGCGGGGGGGCACAATGAGCAGTTCTTC
CDR3: CASSEAGGHNEQFF

size: .
D: TRBD1
V: TRBV12-3/TRBV12-4
J: TRBJ2-7
DNA: TGTGCCATTCGGGACAGGGACTCCTACGAGCAGTACTTC
CDR3: CAIRDRDSYEQYF

size: many
D: .
V: TRBV7-9
J: TRBJ2-2
DNA: TGTGCCAGCAGCCCCATAACGCCAGCGAACACCGGGGAGCTGTTTTTT
CDR3: CASSPITPANTGELFF

size: .
D: .
V: TRBV7-2
J: TRBJ2-2
DNA: TGTGCCAGCAGCTTTATTCTGACCGGGGAGCTGTTTTTT
CDR3: CASSFILTGELFF

size: .
D: .
V: TRBV7-2
J: TRBJ2-7
DNA: TGTGCCAGCAGCCCCCCAGGGAGGTACGAGCAGTACTTC
CDR3: CASSPPGRYEQYF

size: .
D: TRBD1
V: TRBV15
J: TRBJ1-1
DNA: TGTGCCACTCATTCCGGGACAGGGGGGCGAACTGAAGCTTTCTTT
CDR3: CATHSGTGGRTEAFF

size: many
D: .
V: TRBV7-9
J: TRBJ1-1
DNA: TGTGCCAGCAGCTTAGTGGGCGGAGGCCACACTGAAGCTTTCTTT
CDR3: CASSLVGGGHTEAFF

size: .
D: .
V: TRBV19
J: TRBJ2-1
DNA: TGTGCCAGTAGTATAGCACCAGCGAGCAATGAGCAGTTCTTC
CDR3: CASSIAPASNEQFF

size: .
D: TRBD1
V: TRBV10-3
J: TRBJ1-4
DNA: TGTGCCACCCGCGGACAGGGGGGAATTAATGAAAAACTGTTTTTT
CDR3: CATRGQGGINEKLFF

size: .
D: .
V: TRBV5-1
J: TRBJ2-7
DNA: TGCGCCAGCAGCTGGCCTATATCGGGCGAGGCGCTGTACGAGCAGTACTTC
CDR3: CASSWPISGEALYEQYF

size: many
D: .
V: TRBV27
J: TRBJ2-7
DNA: TGTGCCAGCAGTGTCAGGGAGTTCTACGAGCAGTACTTC
CDR3: CASSVREFYEQYF

size: .
D: .
V: TRBV27
J: TRBJ2-7
DNA: TGTGCCAGCAGTTTATTTATCCGCGACTCTAGCTCCTACGAGCAGTACTTC
CDR3: CASSLFIRDSSSYEQYF

size: few
D: .
V: TRBV5-4
J: TRBJ1-4
DNA: TGTGCCAGCAGCTTGGTCCCAGGGGCCTTATTCTGGGAAAAACTGTTTTTT
CDR3: CASSLVPGALFWEKLFF

size: once
D: TRBD2
V: TRBV19
J: TRBJ2-1
DNA: TGTGCCAGTAGTATACCAAGGACTAGCGGGATCACCTACAATGAGCAGTTCTTC
CDR3: CASSIPRTSGITYNEQFF

size: .
D: .
V: TRBV9
J: TRBJ2-3
DNA: TGTGCCAGCAGCGTAGAGGCCGGGGGCTACCACAGCGGTACGCAGTATTTT
CDR3: CASSVEAGGYHSGTQYF

size: .
D: .
V: TRBV7-9
J: TRBJ1-6
DNA: TGTGCCAGCAGCTGGGACGGTAATTCACCCCTCCACTTT
CDR3: CASSWDGNSPLHF

size: few
D: .
V: TRBV2
J: TRBJ1-4
DNA: TGTGCCAGCAGTGAATCACGGGTCGAAAAACTGTTTTTT
CDR3: CASSESRVEKLFF

size: .
D: TRBD2
V: TRBV28
J: TRBJ2-5
DNA: TGTGCCAGCAGCCCGCCGACTAGCGGGAAAGAGACCCAGTACTTC
CDR3: CASSPPTSGKETQYF

size: .
D: .
V: TRBV5-8
J: TRBJ1-1
DNA: TGTGCCAGCAGTTATAAACAGGGTCTTCGAGCTTTCTTT
CDR3: CASSYKQGLRAFF

size: few
D: .
V: TRBV15
J: TRBJ2-5
DNA: TGTGCCACCAGCGGAGGAGAGGAGAACAGGCTCCAAGAGACCCAGTACTTC
CDR3: CATSGGEENRLQETQYF

size: .
D: .
V: TRBV2
J: TRBJ1-1
DNA: TGTGCCAGCAGTGAAGCGCGGGGCGGCACTGAAGCTTTCTTT
CDR3: CASSEARGGTEAFF

size: .
D: .
V: TRBV20-1
J: TRBJ1-5
DNA: TGCAGTGCTAGTAGGGGGATGAGCAATCAGCCCCAGCATTTT
CDR3: CSASRGMSNQPQHF

size: many
D: .
V: TRBV27
J: TRBJ2-7
DNA: TGTGCCAGCACAACGGGCGGTCGGGAGCAGTACTTC
CDR3: CASTTGGREQYF

size: few
D: .
V: TRBV15
J: TRBJ1-5
DNA: TGTGCCACCAGCAGAGGCAATCAGCCCCAGCATTTT
CDR3: CATSRGNQPQHF

size: .
D: .
V: TRBV2
J: TRBJ1-6
DNA: TGTGCCAGCAGTGAAGCGGGGGTATATTCACCCCTCCACTTT
CDR3: CASSEAGVYSPLHF

size: .
D: TRBD1
V: TRBV15
J: TRBJ2-7
DNA: TGTGCCACCAGCAGTGGGGGGTTAGGGACAGGTGGTGAGCAGTACTTC
CDR3: CATSSGGLGTGGEQYF

size: many
D: .
V: TRBV7-9
J: TRBJ1-5
DNA: TGTGCCAGCAGTCCCTCCGAAGCGAGGAACAATCAGCCCCAGCATTTT
CDR3: CASSPSEARNNQPQHF

size: many
D: TRBD2
V: TRBV7-8
J: TRBJ2-5
DNA: TGTGCCAGCAGCTTATTCCCGAGCGGGGGACAAGAGACCCAGTACTTC
CDR3: CASSLFPSGGQETQYF

size: .
D: .
V: TRBV25-1
J: TRBJ2-7
DNA: TGTGCCAGCAGTGAATCTAGGACGGGTACGAAGCAGTACTTC
CDR3: CASSESRTGTKQYF

size: .
D: .
V: TRBV19
J: TRBJ2-2
DNA: TGTGCCAGTAGTATTCGCGGGCACCCGAACACCGGGGAGCTGTTTTTT
CDR3: CASSIRGHPNTGELFF

size: once
D: .
V: TRBV2
J: TRBJ1-6
DNA: TGCGCCAGCAGTGAACCCCCAGACAGGTCTAATTCACCCCTCCACTTT
CDR3: CASSEPPDRSNSPLHF